The 11 T cell receptor beta chains in this list originate from one sample, sequenced in a study of blood T cell repertoires in COVID-19. Repertoires were generated with immunoSEQ multiplex PCR, while TCRdb's copy carries only in-frame clones and drops some. This sample carries about 370,000 clones, approximately 92% of them seen once, and the ten largest clones take approximately 1%. Sequenced material: PBMCs or T cells enriched from blood (not recorded which). Receptor source: a man aged 18 to 35 who had recovered from COVID-19.

CDR3: CASSLTATGGPQQYF. For the CDR3, the DNA is TGTGCCAGCAGCTTAACAGCGACAGGAGGCCCTCAGCAGTACTTC. V gene TRBV7-9 combines with J gene TRBJ2-7; tentatively, D is TRBD1 (6 bases). Trimming left V 2 bases short and J 8 bases short, with 19 bases between. The CDR3 loop spans 15 amino acids. Germline loops: CDR1 SEHNR, CDR2 FQNEAQ (reference sequence).

The genes are TRBV12-3 or TRBV12-4 and TRBJ2-1, with 7 bases fitting TRBD1. The trim removed 3 bases at V and 16 bases at J, leaving 12 bases unmatched. The CDR3 covers 13 residues. The CDR3 here is CASSFRVQGSEFF. Here the CDR3 DNA reads TGTGCCAGCAGTTTTAGAGTACAGGGGTCCGAATTCTTC.

V and J are TRBV7-9 and TRBJ2-3, with 10 bases fitting TRBD1. The CDR3 is 16 residues long. From germline, CDR1 is SEHNR and CDR2 FQNEAQ (reference sequence). The junction had 12 bases not matched to a gene; V was cut back by 7 bases and J by 5 bases. CDR3 sequence (DNA): TGTGCCAGCATCCTCCCGGGACAGGGGTCGGGAGATACGCAGTATTTT. This translates into CASILPGQGSGDTQYF.

V is TRBV19 and J is TRBJ1-3, with D perhaps TRBD1 (5 bases). This CDR3 has 15 amino acids. CDR1 and CDR2 from the germline V gene are LNHDA and SQIVND (reference sequence). V lost 2 bases to trimming and J lost 0 bases, with 8 bases between them. This CDR3 reads CASSIMTASGNTIYF. The CDR3 region has the DNA TGTGCCAGTAGTATAATGACAGCCTCTGGAAACACCATATATTTT.

J is TRBJ2-1 and V is TRBV18; 8 bases are a match to TRBD2. The germline gives CDR1 KGHSH, CDR2 LQKENI. The V segment lost 3 bases and the J segment 2 bases; nucleotides outside the gene matches: 3. This CDR3 spans 15 amino acids. CDR3 sequence: CASSPMGLAYNEQFF. The CDR3, as DNA: TGTGCCAGCTCACCTATGGGACTAGCCTACAATGAGCAGTTCTTC.

This rearrangement joins TRBV3-1 (or the pseudogene TRBV3-2) to TRBJ1-2; perhaps TRBD1 as D (5 bases). The CDR3 loop spans 14 amino acids. The germline CDR1 and CDR2 sequences are LGHDT and YNNKEL (reference sequence). V lost 4 bases and J 8 bases, leaving 17 bases between the germline ends. CDR3: CASSPRGTSSGYTF. DNA for the CDR3: TGTGCCAGCAGCCCACGAGGGACTTCTAGCGGCTACACCTTC.

V and J are TRBV28 and TRBJ2-2; the D gene is possibly TRBD2 (6 bases). This CDR3 region has 15 residues. Per germline, CDR1 MDHEN and CDR2 SYDVKM. The ends were cut back, 6 bases at V and 4 bases at J, with 15 bases in the middle. The CDR3 here is CASRSPGEGTGELFF. In nucleotides, the CDR3 is TGTGCCAGCAGATCCCCGGGGGAAGGCACCGGGGAGCTGTTTTTT.

The chain has TRBV6-5 and TRBJ2-3, with D possibly TRBD1 on 6 matching bases. The germline V and J ends were trimmed by 0 bases and 6 bases, with 16 bases remaining between them. The CDR3 has 16 residues. Per germline, CDR1 MNHEY and CDR2 SVGAGI. The chain's CDR3 is CASSYSKQGGWDTQYF. The CDR3 bases are TGTGCCAGCAGTTACTCTAAACAGGGTGGCTGGGATACGCAGTATTTT.

V and J are TRBV2 and TRBJ1-5; D is unclear. Germline V gene data show CDR1 as SNHLY and CDR2 as FYNNEI. V lost 4 bases and J lost 1, with 11 bases in between. The CDR3 sequence is 15 residues long. The CDR3 loop reads CASSGDAGSNQPQHF. The CDR3 DNA reads as TGTGCCAGCAGTGGCGACGCGGGGAGCAATCAGCCCCAGCATTTT.

The rearrangement links TRBV7-9 to TRBJ1-1; maybe TRBD1 (5 bases). Germline CDR1 and CDR2: SEHNR and FQNEAQ (reference sequence). V was pared by 5 bases and J by 4 bases, with 14 bases between. The CDR3 is 14 residues long. The CDR3 DNA follows: TGTGCCAGCAGCCAACTACAGGCGTCCACTGAAGCTTTCTTT. Translated, it gives CASSQLQASTEAFF.

V gene TRBV6-5 combines with J gene TRBJ1-5; 7 bases fit TRBD1. V lost 4 bases and J lost 2; bases outside the gene matches: 8. This CDR3 has 16 amino acids. Germline V gives CDR1 MNHEY, CDR2 SVGAGI. CDR3 bases: TGTGCCAGCAGTTTCCCATCCGGGACAGGCAATCAGCCCCAGCATTTT. Its protein is CASSFPSGTGNQPQHF.